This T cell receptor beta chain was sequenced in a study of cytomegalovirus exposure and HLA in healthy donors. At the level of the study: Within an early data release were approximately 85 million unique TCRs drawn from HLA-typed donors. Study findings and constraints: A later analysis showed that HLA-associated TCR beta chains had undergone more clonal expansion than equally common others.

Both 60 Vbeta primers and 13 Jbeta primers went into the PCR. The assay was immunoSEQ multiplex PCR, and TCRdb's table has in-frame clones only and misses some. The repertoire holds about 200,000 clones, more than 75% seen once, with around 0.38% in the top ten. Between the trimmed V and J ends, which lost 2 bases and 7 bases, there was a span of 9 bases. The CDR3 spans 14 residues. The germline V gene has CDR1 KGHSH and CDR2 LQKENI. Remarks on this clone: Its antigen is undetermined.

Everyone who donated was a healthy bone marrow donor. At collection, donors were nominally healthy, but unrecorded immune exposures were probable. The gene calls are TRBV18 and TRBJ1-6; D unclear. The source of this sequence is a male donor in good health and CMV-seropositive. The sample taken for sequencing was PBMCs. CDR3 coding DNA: TGTGCCAGCTCACCAACCGGAGGCAATTCACCCCTCCACTTT. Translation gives CASSPTGGNSPLHF.